Below, one T cell receptor (beta chain) is given with its context. Its matching antigen is unknown. This record comes from a study of a mutant IDH1 vaccine in newly diagnosed glioma. The overall study: Either 4-6 weeks after radiotherapy alone or alongside temozolomide, vaccination was begun. Of the patients given treatment, approximately 60% were male and about 38% were female, and a mean age of around 41 years was recorded. General study findings and limits: Researchers report vaccine-induced immune responses in over 90% of patients. Shifts in the top peripheral T cell clonotypes seemed unrelated to pseudoprogression.

The CDR3 sequence is 13 residues long. Germline CDR1 and CDR2: SNHLY and FYNNEI. V was shortened by 7 bases and J by 8 bases, with 17 bases between the two germline ends. Assay used: immunoSEQ multiplex PCR; TCRdb lists only in-frame clones, some missing. The repertoire holds around 50,000 clones, with approximately 90% as singletons. Time point meaning: week 5, during vaccination. In every dose of vaccine, 300 ug of mutant IDH1 20-mer peptide was given alongside topical imiquimod. This clonotype was sampled from a woman between 40 and 50 years old with glioma. The rearrangement links TRBV2 to TRBJ1-1; D gene uncertain. Here the sequenced sample was PBMCs, taken from a glioma patient whose treatment included an IDH1 peptide vaccine. The CDR3 is CASNKDFEVEAFF. The CDR3 DNA is TGTGCCAGCAATAAGGATTTTGAGGTGGAAGCTTTCTTT.